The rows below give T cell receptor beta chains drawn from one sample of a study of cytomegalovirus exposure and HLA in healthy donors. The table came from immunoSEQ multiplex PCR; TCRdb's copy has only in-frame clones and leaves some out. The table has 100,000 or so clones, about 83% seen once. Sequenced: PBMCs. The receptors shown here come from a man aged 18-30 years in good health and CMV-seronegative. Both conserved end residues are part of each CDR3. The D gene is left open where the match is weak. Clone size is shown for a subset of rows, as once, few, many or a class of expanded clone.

CDR3nt: TGTGCCAGCACCTGGGGGGGACAGGGCGGGTGGAGCAATCAGCCCCAGCATTTT; CDR3aa: CASTWGGQGGWSNQPQHF; v_gene: TRBV7-9; len: 18; abundance: NA; j_gene: TRBJ1-5; d_gene: TRBD1
CDR3nt: TGTGCCAGCAGCTTACCCGGCTACGAGCAGTACTTC; CDR3aa: CASSLPGYEQYF; v_gene: TRBV7-8; len: 12; abundance: NA; j_gene: TRBJ2-7; d_gene: NA
CDR3nt: TGTGCCATCAGTGGAGGACTCGACTCCTACAATGAGCAGTTCTTC; CDR3aa: CAISGGLDSYNEQFF; v_gene: TRBV10-3; len: 15; abundance: once; j_gene: TRBJ2-1; d_gene: NA
CDR3nt: TGTGCCAGCCGAGGGGGGGGGAAAGAGACCCAGTACTTC; CDR3aa: CASRGGGKETQYF; v_gene: TRBV5-4; len: 13; abundance: NA; j_gene: TRBJ2-5; d_gene: NA
CDR3nt: TGTGCCAGCAGCCAGAGGGCCGGGGGACAGGGGACTGAGCAGTTCTTC; CDR3aa: CASSQRAGGQGTEQFF; v_gene: TRBV11-3; len: 16; abundance: NA; j_gene: TRBJ2-1; d_gene: TRBD1
CDR3nt: TGTGCAAGTCGCTTAGAAGTCGGACTTAACTACGAGCAGTACTTC; CDR3aa: CASRLEVGLNYEQYF; v_gene: TRBV12-2; len: 15; abundance: NA; j_gene: TRBJ2-7; d_gene: NA
CDR3nt: TGTGCCAGCAGTTTCGTAGCGGGGGTATACAATGAGCAGTTCTTC; CDR3aa: CASSFVAGVYNEQFF; v_gene: TRBV28; len: 15; abundance: NA; j_gene: TRBJ2-1; d_gene: TRBD2
CDR3nt: TGCGCCAGCAGCCCCGTCAGAGGTCCCTATGGCTACACCTTC; CDR3aa: CASSPVRGPYGYTF; v_gene: TRBV4-1; len: 14; abundance: NA; j_gene: TRBJ1-2; d_gene: NA
CDR3nt: TGTGCCAGCAGCGTCGGGACTAGCGGGAGTCGAGAGACCCAGTACTTC; CDR3aa: CASSVGTSGSRETQYF; v_gene: TRBV7-9; len: 16; abundance: NA; j_gene: TRBJ2-5; d_gene: TRBD2
CDR3nt: TGTGCCAGTATATTGGGACAGGGTGGCACTGAAGCTTTCTTT; CDR3aa: CASILGQGGTEAFF; v_gene: TRBV19; len: 14; abundance: NA; j_gene: TRBJ1-1; d_gene: TRBD1
CDR3nt: TGCGCCAGCAGCTCCACTCTCGCGGGGCACACAGATACGCAGTATTTT; CDR3aa: CASSSTLAGHTDTQYF; v_gene: TRBV5-1; len: 16; abundance: once; j_gene: TRBJ2-3; d_gene: NA
CDR3nt: TGTGCCAGCAGCTCGGGACAAGGTCTAGCTGGGGCCAACGTCCTGACTTTC; CDR3aa: CASSSGQGLAGANVLTF; v_gene: TRBV5-4; len: 17; abundance: NA; j_gene: TRBJ2-6; d_gene: NA
CDR3nt: TGTGCCAGCAGTTCAGGGGGGATGAACACTGAAGCTTTCTTT; CDR3aa: CASSSGGMNTEAFF; v_gene: TRBV28; len: 14; abundance: NA; j_gene: TRBJ1-1; d_gene: TRBD1
CDR3nt: TGTGCCAGCAGTTACAGGGGACAGGGTACCGGGGAGCTGTTTTTT; CDR3aa: CASSYRGQGTGELFF; v_gene: TRBV6-5; len: 15; abundance: NA; j_gene: TRBJ2-2; d_gene: TRBD1
CDR3nt: TGTGCCTGGAGTGCCCTGACTAGAGGCTCTGGAAACACCATATATTTT; CDR3aa: CAWSALTRGSGNTIYF; v_gene: TRBV30; len: 16; abundance: NA; j_gene: TRBJ1-3; d_gene: NA
CDR3nt: TGTGCCAGTAGAGGGCGACAGGGCCATCAGCCCCAGCATTTT; CDR3aa: CASRGRQGHQPQHF; v_gene: TRBV19; len: 14; abundance: NA; j_gene: TRBJ1-5; d_gene: TRBD1
CDR3nt: TGCGCCAGCACCCCGAGGGAAACTAGCGCTCACAATGAGCAGTTCTTC; CDR3aa: CASTPRETSAHNEQFF; v_gene: TRBV4-1; len: 16; abundance: NA; j_gene: TRBJ2-1; d_gene: TRBD2
CDR3nt: TGTGCCAGCTCTCCTATACTGAACACTGAAGCTTTCTTT; CDR3aa: CASSPILNTEAFF; v_gene: TRBV2; len: 13; abundance: NA; j_gene: TRBJ1-1; d_gene: NA
CDR3nt: TGTGCCAGCAGTGACTCGCTAGCGGGAGCCGGGGAGCTGTTTTTT; CDR3aa: CASSDSLAGAGELFF; v_gene: TRBV6-4; len: 15; abundance: NA; j_gene: TRBJ2-2; d_gene: TRBD2
CDR3nt: TGTGCCAGCAGCTTAAACTTTCAAGAGACCCAGTACTTC; CDR3aa: CASSLNFQETQYF; v_gene: TRBV7-3; len: 13; abundance: NA; j_gene: TRBJ2-5; d_gene: NA
CDR3nt: TGTGCCAGCAGCCTGGGACTAGCGGGAGATGAAAACTTC; CDR3aa: CASSLGLAGDENF; v_gene: TRBV5-4; len: 13; abundance: once; j_gene: TRBJ2-7; d_gene: TRBD2